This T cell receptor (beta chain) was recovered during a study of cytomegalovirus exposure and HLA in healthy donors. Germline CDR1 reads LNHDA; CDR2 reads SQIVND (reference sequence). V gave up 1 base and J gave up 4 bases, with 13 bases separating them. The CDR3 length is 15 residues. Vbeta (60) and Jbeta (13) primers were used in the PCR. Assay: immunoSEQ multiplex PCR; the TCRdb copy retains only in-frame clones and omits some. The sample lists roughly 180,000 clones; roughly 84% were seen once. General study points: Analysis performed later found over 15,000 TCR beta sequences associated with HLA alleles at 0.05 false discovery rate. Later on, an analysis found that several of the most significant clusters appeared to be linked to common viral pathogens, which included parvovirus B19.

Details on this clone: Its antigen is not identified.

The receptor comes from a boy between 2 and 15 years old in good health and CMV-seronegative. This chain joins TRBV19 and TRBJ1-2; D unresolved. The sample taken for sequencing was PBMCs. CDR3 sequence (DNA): TGTGCCAGTAGTATAGGCAGGAGTGGGAGCTATGGCTACACCTTC. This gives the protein CASSIGRSGSYGYTF.